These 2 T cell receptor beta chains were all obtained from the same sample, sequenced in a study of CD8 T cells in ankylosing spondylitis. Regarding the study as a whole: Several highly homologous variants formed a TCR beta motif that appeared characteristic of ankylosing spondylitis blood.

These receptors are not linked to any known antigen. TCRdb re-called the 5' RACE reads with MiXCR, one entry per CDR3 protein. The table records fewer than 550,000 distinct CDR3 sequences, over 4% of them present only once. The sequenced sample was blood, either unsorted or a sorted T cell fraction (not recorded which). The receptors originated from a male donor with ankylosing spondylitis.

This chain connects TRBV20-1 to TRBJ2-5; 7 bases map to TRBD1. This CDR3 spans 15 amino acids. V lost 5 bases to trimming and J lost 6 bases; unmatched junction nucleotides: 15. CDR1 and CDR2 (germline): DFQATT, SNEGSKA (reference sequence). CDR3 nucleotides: TGCAGTGCTCCTGACCCACGACAGGGTGGGAAGACCCAGTACTTC. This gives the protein CSAPDPRQGGKTQYF.

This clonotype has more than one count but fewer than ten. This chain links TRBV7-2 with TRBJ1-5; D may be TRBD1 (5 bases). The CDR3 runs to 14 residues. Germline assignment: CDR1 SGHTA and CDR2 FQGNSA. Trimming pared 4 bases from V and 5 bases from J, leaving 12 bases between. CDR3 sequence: CASSSSGRDQPQHF. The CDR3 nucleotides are TGTGCCAGCAGCTCCTCAGGGAGGGATCAGCCCCAGCATTTT.